Listed here is a single TCR beta chain. The entry originates in a study of blood T cell repertoires in COVID-19. The wider study: Acute-phase and convalescent COVID-19 samples originated in the United States, Italy and Spain. T cells, B-cell-depleted T cells, or PBMCs supplied cDNA or gDNA.

Deletions cut 0 bases from V and 0 bases from J, with 7 bases between. CDR1 and CDR2 from the germline V gene are SGDLS and YYNGEE. This CDR3 contains 14 residues. Original handling: Reference gene primer amplification in the assay estimated nucleated cell counts. Profiled with immunoSEQ multiplex PCR; TCRdb holds only in-frame clones, not every one. For V, J and clone size, that table is used; D and trimming come from the DNA. In the table there are some 100,000 clones, roughly four fifths of which are singletons. The receptor was isolated from a man over 45 with active or convalescent COVID-19. The V and J genes are TRBV9 and TRBJ2-7, with D perhaps matching TRBD2 (5 bases). The sequenced sample was peripheral blood. CDR3 loop: CASSVAGTSYEQYF. The CDR3 DNA reads TGTGCCAGCAGCGTAGCGGGAACCTCCTACGAGCAGTACTTC.